This TCR beta chain was recorded in a study of blood T cell repertoires in COVID-19. Per the original methods: Quantification of nucleated cells was approximated via reference gene primer amplification. Data came from immunoSEQ multiplex PCR; TCRdb stores just in-frame clones and leaves some out. The V and J calls and clone size are taken from that table; D and trimming were inferred from the DNA. Of approximately 170,000 clones in the sample, approximately 88% were seen once. Living in about two dozen US areas, the participants were between roughly 18 and 90 years of age. Categorization into cohorts depended on clinical history that participants reported. Cohort 3 recovery required two negative PCRs, clearance, or symptom resolution. The V gene's germline CDR1 is ENHRY and CDR2 SYGVKD. The V end was cut by 6 bases, the J end by 10 bases, with 13 bases between. The CDR3 is made up of 12 amino acids.

J is TRBJ2-1 and V is TRBV10-3, with a possible D match to TRBD2 (6 bases). This TCR derives from a woman aged 30 to 39 who had recovered from COVID-19. The sample consisted of PBMCs or T cells enriched from blood (not recorded which). The chain's CDR3 is CAISGGPGEQFF. The CDR3 nucleotides are TGTGCCATCAGCGGGGGTCCAGGAGAGCAGTTCTTC.